These 15 T cell receptor beta chains came from one sample sequenced in a study of long-term antiretroviral therapy in people with HIV. The immunoSEQ assay was v3.0, run at survey level. TCRdb keeps only in-frame clones here, not all; method: immunoSEQ multiplex PCR. The sample records 15,000 to 20,000 clones, 78% being singletons. Here the sequenced sample was unsorted PBMCs, taken 0.3 years after starting antiretroviral therapy. These receptor sequences come from a woman aged 45-59 years with HIV.

In DNA form, the CDR3 reads TGTGCCAGCAGCTGGAGAGGGAATGAGCAGTTCTTC. Translation: CASSWRGNEQFF. The chain has TRBV5-4 and TRBJ2-1, with D maybe TRBD2 (5 bases). The CDR3 has 12 residues. V was cut by 3 bases and J by 7 bases, with 8 bases left in between. Germline CDR1 reads SGHNT; CDR2 reads YYREEE (reference sequence). The whole variable domain, remainder taken from reference TRBV5-4 and TRBJ2-1, is ETGVTQSPTHLIKTRGQQVTLRCSSQSGHNTVSWYQQALGQGPQFIFQYYREEENGRGNFPPRFSGLQFPNYSSELNVNALELDDSALYLCASSWRGNEQFFGPGTRLTVL.

The sample holds a few counts of this clone. This chain joins TRBV23-1 and TRBJ1-5; D gene uncertain. TRBV23-1 is flagged as an ORF with uncertain function. Trimming took off 0 bases at V and 7 bases at J, with 13 bases between the two ends. The CDR3 has 15 residues. Here the CDR3 reads CASSQSYGMGQPQHF. In nucleotides, the CDR3 is TGCGCCAGCAGTCAATCGTACGGGATGGGGCAGCCCCAGCATTTT.

The chain employs TRBV27 and TRBJ1-4; D not resolved. The V and J ends lost 4 bases and 8 bases respectively, with 20 bases between them. Germline CDR1 MNHEY, CDR2 SMNVEV (reference sequence). The CDR3 is 16 amino acids. CDR3 sequence reads: CASSYGSGGRGEKLFF. The CDR3 DNA is TGTGCCAGCAGTTATGGTTCGGGCGGGCGAGGGGAAAAACTGTTTTTT.

The chain employs TRBV6-1 and TRBJ1-2; D might be TRBD1 (5 bases). The germline V gene encodes CDR1 MNHNS and CDR2 SASEGT. Trimming pared 2 bases from V and 8 bases from J, leaving 12 bases between. This CDR3 is built from 13 residues. The CDR3 protein is CASSENGGFGYTF. The CDR3 DNA follows: TGTGCCAGCAGTGAAAATGGGGGTTTCGGCTACACCTTC.

As DNA, the CDR3 is TGTGCCAGCTCCCCCGGTAGCGAGGCCTACAATGAGCAGTTCTTC. It codes for CASSPGSEAYNEQFF. V and J are TRBV18 and TRBJ2-1, with a possible D match to TRBD2 (5 bases). The length of the CDR3 is 15 residues. The V end lost 6 bases, the J end lost 2 bases, and 14 bases lay between the germline ends. The germline CDR1 and CDR2 sequences are KGHSH and LQKENI.

The chain has TRBV20-1 and TRBJ2-5; D call uncertain. The CDR3 covers 11 residues. V was cut by 3 bases and J by 4 bases, with 6 bases left in between. Per germline, CDR1 DFQATT and CDR2 SNEGSKA (reference sequence). This chain's CDR3 is CSARGGETQYF. The CDR3 nucleotides read TGCAGTGCTAGGGGCGGAGAGACCCAGTACTTC.

The J gene is TRBJ1-1, the V gene TRBV5-6; tentative D call: TRBD1 (6 bases). V lost 3 bases and J 4 bases, leaving 13 bases between the germline ends. Germline V gene sequence: CDR1 SGHDT, CDR2 YYEEEE. The CDR3 has 14 residues. Here the CDR3 reads CASSSRGERTEAFF. The DNA for the CDR3 is TGTGCCAGCAGCTCAAGGGGGGAACGCACTGAAGCTTTCTTT.

The table lists this clone with a count of one. This sequence joins TRBV10-1 and TRBJ2-5; 12 nucleotides line up with TRBD2. Germline values: CDR1 WNHNN, CDR2 SYGVQD (reference sequence). Losses at the gene ends were 0 bases for V and 3 bases for J; bases not matched to a gene: 2. This CDR3 has 16 residues. CDR3 sequence reads: CASSESASGGEETQYF. In DNA form, the CDR3 reads TGCGCCAGCAGTGAGTCGGCTAGCGGGGGGGAAGAGACCCAGTACTTC.

In its sample, this clone was seen once. V is TRBV27 and J is TRBJ2-7; no clear D. This CDR3 region has 12 residues. Trimming took 9 bases from V and 0 from J, leaving 9 bases between them. CDR1 is MNHEY and CDR2 is SMNVEV in the germline V gene (reference sequence). CDR3 loop: CASRASSYEQYF. Written as DNA, the CDR3 is TGTGCCAGTCGTGCTAGCTCCTACGAGCAGTACTTC.

This clone has only one observation. This rearrangement joins TRBV5-6 to TRBJ2-1; TRBD1 is a possible D gene (6 bases). Trimming took 4 bases from V and 0 from J, leaving 11 bases between them. The CDR3 loop spans 15 amino acids. Germline lookup yields CDR1 SGHDT and CDR2 YYEEEE. The CDR3 coding sequence is TGTGCCAGCAGCACCAGGGGCTACTCCTACAATGAGCAGTTCTTC. It codes for CASSTRGYSYNEQFF.

The V call is TRBV7-2, the J call TRBJ2-7, with 8 bases that match TRBD1. Germline CDR1 and CDR2: SGHTA and FQGNSA. The CDR3 loop spans 14 amino acids. The J segment lost 0 bases and the V segment lost 5 bases, leaving 3 bases of the junction unmatched. The CDR3 loop is CASSPDRVSYEQYF. The CDR3 DNA follows: TGTGCCAGCAGCCCGGACAGGGTCTCCTACGAGCAGTACTTC.

Written as DNA, the CDR3 is TGTGCCAGCAGCCCCACTAGGGGCACTGAAGCTTTCTTT. It codes for CASSPTRGTEAFF. The V gene is TRBV11-2, the J gene TRBJ1-1; D possibly corresponds to TRBD1 (5 bases). The V end lost 5 bases, the J end lost 4 bases, and 11 bases lay between the germline ends. The CDR3 covers 13 residues. CDR1 is SGHAT and CDR2 is FQNNGV in the germline V gene. The variable domain in full, with the rest retrieved from reference TRBV11-2 and TRBJ1-1, is EAGVAQSPRYKIIEKRQSVAFWCNPISGHATLYWYQQILGQGPKLLIQFQNNGVVDDSQLPKDRFSAERLKGVDSTLKIQPAKLEDSAVYLCASSPTRGTEAFFGQGTRLTVV.

The rearrangement joins TRBV29-1 to TRBJ1-1; 7 bases agree with TRBD1. The ends lost 4 bases at V and 1 base at J; junction bases unmatched: 6. CDR3 length equals 14 residues. The germline CDR1 and CDR2 sequences are SQVTM and ANQGSEA. The CDR3 protein is CSVGVRGPNTEAFF. The CDR3 coding sequence is TGCAGCGTTGGGGTAAGGGGGCCGAACACTGAAGCTTTCTTT.

The V call is TRBV5-1, the J call TRBJ2-3, with 13 positions matching TRBD2. J gave up 5 bases and V 0 bases, and 3 bases lay outside the gene matches. The CDR3 loop spans 16 amino acids. Germline V gene data show CDR1 as SGHRS and CDR2 as YFSETQ. CDR3 bases: TGCGCCAGCAGCTTGGGGACTAGCGGGGGTGGAGATACGCAGTATTTT. Its protein is CASSLGTSGGGDTQYF.

This rearrangement joins TRBV25-1 to TRBJ2-1, with 8 bases that match TRBD2. There are 14 residues in the CDR3. Germline assignment: CDR1 MGHDK and CDR2 SYGVNS. After removal of 7 bases from V and 4 bases from J, the junction contained 6 bases not matched to a gene. The CDR3 nucleotides are TGTGCCAGCACCTTAGCGGGGCAATACAATGAGCAGTTCTTC. The encoded protein is CASTLAGQYNEQFF. The full variable domain, with the rest looked up from reference TRBV25-1 and TRBJ2-1, is EADIYQTPRYLVIGTGKKITLECSQTMGHDKMYWYQQDPGMELHLIHYSYGVNSTEKGDLSSESTVSRIRTEHFPLTLESARPSHTSQYLCASTLAGQYNEQFFGPGTRLTVL.